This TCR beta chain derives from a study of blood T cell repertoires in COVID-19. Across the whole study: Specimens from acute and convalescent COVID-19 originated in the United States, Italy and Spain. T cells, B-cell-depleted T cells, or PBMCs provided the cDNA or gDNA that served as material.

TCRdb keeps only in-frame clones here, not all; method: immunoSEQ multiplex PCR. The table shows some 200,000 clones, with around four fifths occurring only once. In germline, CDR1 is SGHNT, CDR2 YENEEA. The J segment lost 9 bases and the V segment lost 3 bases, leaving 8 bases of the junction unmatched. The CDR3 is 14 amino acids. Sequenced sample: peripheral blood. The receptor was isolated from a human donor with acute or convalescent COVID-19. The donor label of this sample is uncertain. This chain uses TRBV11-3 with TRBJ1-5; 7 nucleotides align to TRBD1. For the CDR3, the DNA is TGTGCCAGCAGCTTGCGACAGGGTCCTTGGCCCCAGCATTTT. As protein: CASSLRQGPWPQHF.